This record looks at one T cell receptor beta chain sequence and its context. This record belongs to a study of blood T cell repertoires in COVID-19. Trimming stripped 7 bases from V and 1 base from J, with 10 bases between. The CDR3 is 13 amino acids. Germline CDR1 is PRHDT and CDR2 is FYEKMQ (reference sequence). Sequenced by immunoSEQ multiplex PCR; TCRdb stores in-frame clones only, minus some. This sample has tens of thousands of clones, with approximately 87% found just once. Sequenced material: peripheral blood. The TCR comes from a woman aged 60 to 75 with acute or convalescent COVID-19. This chain connects TRBV13 to TRBJ1-1; possibly TRBD1 for D (6 bases). The CDR3 DNA sequence: TGTGCCAGCACCCGCAGGGGGAACACTGAAGCTTTCTTT. Translated, it gives CASTRRGNTEAFF.